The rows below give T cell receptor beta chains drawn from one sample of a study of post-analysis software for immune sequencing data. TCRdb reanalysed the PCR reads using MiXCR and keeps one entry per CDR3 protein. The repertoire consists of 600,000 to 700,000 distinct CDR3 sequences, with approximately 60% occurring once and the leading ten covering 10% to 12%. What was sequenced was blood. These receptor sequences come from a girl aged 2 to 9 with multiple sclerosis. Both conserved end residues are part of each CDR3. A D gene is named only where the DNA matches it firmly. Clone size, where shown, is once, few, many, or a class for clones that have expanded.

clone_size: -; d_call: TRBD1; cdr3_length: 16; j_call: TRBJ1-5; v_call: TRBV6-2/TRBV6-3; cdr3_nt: TGTGCCAGCATCCCCCGACAGGGGTCGAGCAATCAGCCCCAGCATTTT; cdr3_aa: CASIPRQGSSNQPQHF
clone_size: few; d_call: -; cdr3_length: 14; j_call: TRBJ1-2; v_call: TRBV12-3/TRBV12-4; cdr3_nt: TGTGCCAGCAGTTTAGCGCAACTAAACTATGGCTACACCTTC; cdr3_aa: CASSLAQLNYGYTF
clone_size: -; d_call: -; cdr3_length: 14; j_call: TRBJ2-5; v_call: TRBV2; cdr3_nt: TGTGCCACAAGAAAGGACCGCTCGGGGGAGACCCAGTACTTC; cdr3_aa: CATRKDRSGETQYF
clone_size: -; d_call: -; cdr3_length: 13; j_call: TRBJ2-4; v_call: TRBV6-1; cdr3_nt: TGTGCCAGCAGTTGGGGTTCCAAAAACATTCAGTACTTC; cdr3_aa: CASSWGSKNIQYF
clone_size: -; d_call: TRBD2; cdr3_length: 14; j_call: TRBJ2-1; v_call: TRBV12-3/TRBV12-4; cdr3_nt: TGTGCCAGCAGTTTAAGGGAGGGTACGAATGAGCAGTTCTTC; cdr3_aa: CASSLREGTNEQFF
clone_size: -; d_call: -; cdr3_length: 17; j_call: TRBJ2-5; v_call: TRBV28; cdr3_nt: TGTGCCAGCAGTTTAGGTGGGGGCGGGAGACGGCCGGAGACCCAGTACTTC; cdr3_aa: CASSLGGGGRRPETQYF
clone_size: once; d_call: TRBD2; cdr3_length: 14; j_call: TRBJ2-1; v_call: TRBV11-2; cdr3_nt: TGTGCCAGCAGACAAAGCGGGACTTACAATGAGCAGTTCTTC; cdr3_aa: CASRQSGTYNEQFF
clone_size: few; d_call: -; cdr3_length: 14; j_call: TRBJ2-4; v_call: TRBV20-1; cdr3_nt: TGCAGTGCTACCCAAGCCGGCGGGGTTAGCATTCAGTACTTC; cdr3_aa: CSATQAGGVSIQYF
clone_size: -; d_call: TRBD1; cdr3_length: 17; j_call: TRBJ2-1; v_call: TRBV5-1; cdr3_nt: TGCGCCAGCAGCCCAACCCAGACAGGGGACTCCTACAATGAGCAGTTCTTC; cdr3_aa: CASSPTQTGDSYNEQFF
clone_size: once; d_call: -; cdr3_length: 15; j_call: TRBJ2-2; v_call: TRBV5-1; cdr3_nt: TGCGCCAGCAGCCGGGCACAGGGGAACACCGGGGAGCTGTTTTTT; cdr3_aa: CASSRAQGNTGELFF
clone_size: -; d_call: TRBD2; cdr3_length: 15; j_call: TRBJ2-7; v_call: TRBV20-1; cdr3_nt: TGCAGTGCTAGTCTCGCTAGCGGGAGCTCGAGGGAGCAGTACTTC; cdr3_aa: CSASLASGSSREQYF
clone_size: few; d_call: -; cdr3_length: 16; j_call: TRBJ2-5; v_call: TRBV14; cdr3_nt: TGTGCCAGCAGCCAAGGGGTCAGGTCCAGGCAAGAGACCCAGTACTTC; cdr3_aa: CASSQGVRSRQETQYF
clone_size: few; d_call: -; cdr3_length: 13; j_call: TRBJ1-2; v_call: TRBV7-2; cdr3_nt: TGTGCCAGCAGCTCCGGGACGCAATATGGCTACACCTTC; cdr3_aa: CASSSGTQYGYTF
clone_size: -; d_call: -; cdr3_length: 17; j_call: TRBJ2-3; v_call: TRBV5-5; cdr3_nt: TGTGCCAGCAGCGACGGACTGAAGGCAGGGGGGTCAGATACGCAGTATTTT; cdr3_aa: CASSDGLKAGGSDTQYF
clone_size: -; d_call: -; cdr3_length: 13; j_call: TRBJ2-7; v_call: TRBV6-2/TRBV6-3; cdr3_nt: TGTGCCAGCAGTTACCGAGGGCGTTACGAGCAGTACTTC; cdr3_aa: CASSYRGRYEQYF
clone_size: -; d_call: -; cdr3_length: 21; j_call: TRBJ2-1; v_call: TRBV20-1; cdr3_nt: TGCAGTGCTACCGGGTATGCTAGGGACCCCGGACCCTCCCTGGGCTACAATGAGCAGTTCTTC; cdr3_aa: CSATGYARDPGPSLGYNEQFF
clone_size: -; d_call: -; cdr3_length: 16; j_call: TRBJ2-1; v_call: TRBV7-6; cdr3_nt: TGTGCCAGCAGCGATCCCCGTCTCAGGGCGGGCAATGAGCAGTTCTTC; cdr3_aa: CASSDPRLRAGNEQFF
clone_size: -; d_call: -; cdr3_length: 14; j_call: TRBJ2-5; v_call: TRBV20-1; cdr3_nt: TGCAGTGCTAGTAAGAGGGCGAACCAAGAGACCCAGTACTTC; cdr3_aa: CSASKRANQETQYF
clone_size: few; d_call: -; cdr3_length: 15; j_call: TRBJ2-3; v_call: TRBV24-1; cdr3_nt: TGTGCCACCAGGTTCGGGACACCCGGCAGCGATACGCAGTATTTT; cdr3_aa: CATRFGTPGSDTQYF
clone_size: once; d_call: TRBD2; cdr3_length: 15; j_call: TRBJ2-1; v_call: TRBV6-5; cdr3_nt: TGTGCCAGCAGTTACGCCGCGGGGGGGCCGAATGAGCAGTTCTTC; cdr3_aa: CASSYAAGGPNEQFF
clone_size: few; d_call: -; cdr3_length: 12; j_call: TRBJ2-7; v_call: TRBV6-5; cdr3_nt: TGTGCCAGCAGTGCAAACAGGGTTGAGCAGTACTTC; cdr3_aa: CASSANRVEQYF
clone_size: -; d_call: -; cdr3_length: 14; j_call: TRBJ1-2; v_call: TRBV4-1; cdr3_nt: TGCGCCAGCAGCCCCCCCGGGCCTGCCGCCTACTACACCTTC; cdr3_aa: CASSPPGPAAYYTF
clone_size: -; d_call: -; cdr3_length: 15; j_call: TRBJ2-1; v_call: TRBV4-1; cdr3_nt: TGCGCCAGCAGCCAAGAAGGTCACCCAGGCAATGAGCAGTTCTTC; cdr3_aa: CASSQEGHPGNEQFF
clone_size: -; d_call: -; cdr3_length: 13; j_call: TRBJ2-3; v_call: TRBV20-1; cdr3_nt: TGCAGTGCTAGACTGACAGGCACAGATACGCAGTATTTT; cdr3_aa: CSARLTGTDTQYF
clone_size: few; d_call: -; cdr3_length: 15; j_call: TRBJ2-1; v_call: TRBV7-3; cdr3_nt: TGTGCCAGCAGAACCGGACCGGATACTTACAATGAGCAGTTCTTC; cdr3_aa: CASRTGPDTYNEQFF
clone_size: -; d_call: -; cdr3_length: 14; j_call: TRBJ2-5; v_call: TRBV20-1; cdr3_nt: TGCAGTGCACATCGACCCGGGAGTGCTGGGACCCAGTACTTC; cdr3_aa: CSAHRPGSAGTQYF
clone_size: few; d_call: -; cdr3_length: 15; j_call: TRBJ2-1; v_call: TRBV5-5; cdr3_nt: TGTGCCAGCAGCTTGAGGAGCGGCCCCTACAATGAGCAGTTCTTC; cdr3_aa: CASSLRSGPYNEQFF
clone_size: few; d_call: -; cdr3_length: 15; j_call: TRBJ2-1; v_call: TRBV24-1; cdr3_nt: TGTGCCACCAGTAGCAATGTGACAGTCTACAATGAGCAGTTCTTC; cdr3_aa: CATSSNVTVYNEQFF
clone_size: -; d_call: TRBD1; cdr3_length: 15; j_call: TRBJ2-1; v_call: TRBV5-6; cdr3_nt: TGTGCCAGCAGCTTGGGGACAGGGCCATGGGATGAGCAGTTCTTC; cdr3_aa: CASSLGTGPWDEQFF
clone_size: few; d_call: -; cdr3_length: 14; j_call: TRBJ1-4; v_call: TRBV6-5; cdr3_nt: TGTGCCAGCAGTTACTCGAGGGATGGAGAAAAACTGTTTTTT; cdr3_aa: CASSYSRDGEKLFF
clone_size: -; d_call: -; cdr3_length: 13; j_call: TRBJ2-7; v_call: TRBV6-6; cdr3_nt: TGTGCCAGCAGTTACTCGACGGGGGCCGAGCAGTACTTC; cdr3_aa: CASSYSTGAEQYF
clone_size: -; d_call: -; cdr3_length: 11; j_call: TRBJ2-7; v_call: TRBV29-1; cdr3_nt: TGCAGCGTTGCCGACAACTACGAGCAGTACTTC; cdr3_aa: CSVADNYEQYF
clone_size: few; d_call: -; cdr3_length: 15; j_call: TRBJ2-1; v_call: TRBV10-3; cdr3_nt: TGTGCCATCAGTGGGTGGGGGACGGACGCAATTGAGCAGTTCTTC; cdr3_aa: CAISGWGTDAIEQFF
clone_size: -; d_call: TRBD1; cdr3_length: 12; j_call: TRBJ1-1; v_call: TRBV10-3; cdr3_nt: TGTGCCATCGCAGGACAGGAGACTGAAGCTTTCTTT; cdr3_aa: CAIAGQETEAFF
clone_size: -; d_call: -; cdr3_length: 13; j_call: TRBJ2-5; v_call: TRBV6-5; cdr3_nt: TGTGCCAGCAGCCAGGACCGCAGCGAGACCCAGTACTTC; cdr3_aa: CASSQDRSETQYF
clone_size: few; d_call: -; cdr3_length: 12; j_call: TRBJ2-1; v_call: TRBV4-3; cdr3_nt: TGCGCCAGCAGCTTTTTCGGAAGTGAGCAGTTCTTC; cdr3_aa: CASSFFGSEQFF
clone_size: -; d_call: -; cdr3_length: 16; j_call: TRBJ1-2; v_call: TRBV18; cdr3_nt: TGTGCCAGCTCACCACGGATGGGGGCTTTTGACTATGGCTACACCTTC; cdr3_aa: CASSPRMGAFDYGYTF
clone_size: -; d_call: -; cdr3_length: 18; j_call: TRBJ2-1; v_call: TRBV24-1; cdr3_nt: TGTGCCACCAGTGATTTGGGCGGGGGCCCTAGCTCCTACAATGAGCAGTTCTTC; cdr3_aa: CATSDLGGGPSSYNEQFF
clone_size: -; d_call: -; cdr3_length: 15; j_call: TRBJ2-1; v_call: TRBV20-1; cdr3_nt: TGCAGTGCTAGTGTAGCCGAGAGCTCCTACAATGAGCAGTTCTTC; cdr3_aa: CSASVAESSYNEQFF
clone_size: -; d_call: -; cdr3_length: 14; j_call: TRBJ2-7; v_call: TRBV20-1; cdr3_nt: TGCAGTGCTAGTGAAGGGCCCAGGACCTACGAGCAGTACTTC; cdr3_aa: CSASEGPRTYEQYF
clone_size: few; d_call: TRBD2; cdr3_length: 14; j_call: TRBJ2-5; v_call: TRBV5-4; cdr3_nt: TGTGCCAGCAGCCCCGTGGGGGGGCAAGAGACCCAGTACTTC; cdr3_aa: CASSPVGGQETQYF